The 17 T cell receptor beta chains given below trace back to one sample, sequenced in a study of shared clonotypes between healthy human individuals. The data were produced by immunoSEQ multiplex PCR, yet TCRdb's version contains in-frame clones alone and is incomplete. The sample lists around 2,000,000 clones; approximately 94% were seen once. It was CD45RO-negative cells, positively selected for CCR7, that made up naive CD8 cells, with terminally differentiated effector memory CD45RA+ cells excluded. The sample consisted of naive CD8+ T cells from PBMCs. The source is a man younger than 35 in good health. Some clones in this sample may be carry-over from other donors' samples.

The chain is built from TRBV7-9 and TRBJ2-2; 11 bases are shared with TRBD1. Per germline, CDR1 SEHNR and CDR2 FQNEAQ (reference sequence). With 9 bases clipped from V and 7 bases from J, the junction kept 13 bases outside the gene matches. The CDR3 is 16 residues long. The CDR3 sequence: CARGKEDRGRGGELFF. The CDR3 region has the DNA TGTGCCAGAGGAAAAGAGGACAGGGGGCGCGGCGGGGAGCTGTTTTTT.

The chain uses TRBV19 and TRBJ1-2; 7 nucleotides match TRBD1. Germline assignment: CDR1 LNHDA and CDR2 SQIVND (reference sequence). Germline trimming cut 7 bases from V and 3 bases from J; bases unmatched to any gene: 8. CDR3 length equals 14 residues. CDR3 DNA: TGTGCCAGTATTCGCGACAGGGACTACTATGGCTACACCTTC. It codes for CASIRDRDYYGYTF.

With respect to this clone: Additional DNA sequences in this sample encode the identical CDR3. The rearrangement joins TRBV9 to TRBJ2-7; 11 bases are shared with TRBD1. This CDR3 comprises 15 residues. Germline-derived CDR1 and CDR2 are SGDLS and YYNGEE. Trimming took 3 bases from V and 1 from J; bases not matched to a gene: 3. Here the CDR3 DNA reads TGTGCCAGCAGCGCCCGGGACAGGGGGTCCTACGAGCAGTACTTC. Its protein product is CASSARDRGSYEQYF.

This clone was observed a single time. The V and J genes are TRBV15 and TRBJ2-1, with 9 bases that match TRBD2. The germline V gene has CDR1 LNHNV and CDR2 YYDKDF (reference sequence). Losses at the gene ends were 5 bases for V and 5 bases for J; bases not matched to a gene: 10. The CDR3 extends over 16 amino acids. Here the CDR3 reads CATSRPGTSSDNEQFF. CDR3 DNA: TGTGCCACCAGCCGACCCGGGACTAGCAGCGACAATGAGCAGTTCTTC. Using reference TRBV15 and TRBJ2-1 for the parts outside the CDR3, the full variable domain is DAMVIQNPRYQVTQFGKPVTLSCSQTLNHNVMYWYQQKSSQAPKLLFHYYDKDFNNEADTPDNFQSRRPNTSFCFLDIRSPGLGDTAMYLCATSRPGTSSDNEQFFGPGTRLTVL.

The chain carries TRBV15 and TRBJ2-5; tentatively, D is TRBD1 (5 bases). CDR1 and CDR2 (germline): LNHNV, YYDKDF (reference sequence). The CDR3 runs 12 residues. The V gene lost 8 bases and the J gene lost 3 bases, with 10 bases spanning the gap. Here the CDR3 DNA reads TGTGCCACCCAGTCCAGGGAAGAGACCCAGTACTTC. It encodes CATQSREETQYF. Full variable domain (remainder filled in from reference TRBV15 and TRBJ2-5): DAMVIQNPRYQVTQFGKPVTLSCSQTLNHNVMYWYQQKSSQAPKLLFHYYDKDFNNEADTPDNFQSRRPNTSFCFLDIRSPGLGDTAMYLCATQSREETQYFGPGTRLLVL.

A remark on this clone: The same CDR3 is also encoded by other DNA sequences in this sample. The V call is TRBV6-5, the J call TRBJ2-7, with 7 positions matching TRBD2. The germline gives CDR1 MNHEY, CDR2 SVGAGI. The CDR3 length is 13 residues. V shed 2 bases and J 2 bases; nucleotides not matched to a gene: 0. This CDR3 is CASSYGLAYEQYF. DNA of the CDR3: TGTGCCAGCAGTTACGGACTAGCCTACGAGCAGTACTTC.

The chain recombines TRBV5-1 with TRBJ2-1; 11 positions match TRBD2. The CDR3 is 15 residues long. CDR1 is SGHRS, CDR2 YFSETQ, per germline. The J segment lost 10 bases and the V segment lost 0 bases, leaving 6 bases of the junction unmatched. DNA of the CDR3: TGCGCCAGCAGCTTGGATCTAGCGGGAGGCCGAGAGCAGTTCTTC. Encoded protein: CASSLDLAGGREQFF.

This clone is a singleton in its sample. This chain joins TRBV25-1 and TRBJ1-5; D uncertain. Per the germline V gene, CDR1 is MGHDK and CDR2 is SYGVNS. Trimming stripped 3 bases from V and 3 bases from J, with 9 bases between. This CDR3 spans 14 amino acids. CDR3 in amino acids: CASSDTGNNQPQHF. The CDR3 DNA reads TGTGCCAGCAGTGATACCGGGAACAATCAGCCCCAGCATTTT.

CDR3 nucleotide sequence: TGTGCCAGCAGGGGGTTCGACAGGACTCAGGAAGCTTTCTTT. This codes for CASRGFDRTQEAFF. V and J are TRBV2 and TRBJ1-1; a weak D match, TRBD1 (6 bases). Trimming stripped 6 bases from V and 8 bases from J, with 19 bases between. Germline loops: CDR1 SNHLY, CDR2 FYNNEI. The length of the CDR3 is 14 residues.

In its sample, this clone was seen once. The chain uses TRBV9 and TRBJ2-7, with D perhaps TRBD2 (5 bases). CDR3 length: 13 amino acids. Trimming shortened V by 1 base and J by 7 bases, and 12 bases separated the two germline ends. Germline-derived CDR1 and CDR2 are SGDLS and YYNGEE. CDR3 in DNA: TGTGCCAGCAGCGTACTGCCGACGGGGGAGCAGTACTTC. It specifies CASSVLPTGEQYF.

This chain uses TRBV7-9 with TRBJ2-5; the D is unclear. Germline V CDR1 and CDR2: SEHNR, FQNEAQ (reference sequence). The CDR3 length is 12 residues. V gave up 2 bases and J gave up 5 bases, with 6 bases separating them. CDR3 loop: CASSLYPETQYF. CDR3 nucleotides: TGTGCCAGCAGCTTATATCCGGAGACCCAGTACTTC.

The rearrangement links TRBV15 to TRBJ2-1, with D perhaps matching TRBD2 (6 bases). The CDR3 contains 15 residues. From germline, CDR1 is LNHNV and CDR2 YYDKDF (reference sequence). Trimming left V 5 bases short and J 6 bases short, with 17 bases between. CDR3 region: CATSGGKEKPNEQFF. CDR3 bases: TGTGCCACCAGCGGGGGGAAGGAGAAGCCCAATGAGCAGTTCTTC.

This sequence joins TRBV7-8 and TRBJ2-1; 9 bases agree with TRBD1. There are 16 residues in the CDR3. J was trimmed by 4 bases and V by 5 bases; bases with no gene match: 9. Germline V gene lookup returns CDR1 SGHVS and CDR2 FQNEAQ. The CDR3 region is CASSLWTGEGYNEQFF. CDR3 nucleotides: TGTGCCAGCAGCCTCTGGACAGGGGAGGGGTACAATGAGCAGTTCTTC.

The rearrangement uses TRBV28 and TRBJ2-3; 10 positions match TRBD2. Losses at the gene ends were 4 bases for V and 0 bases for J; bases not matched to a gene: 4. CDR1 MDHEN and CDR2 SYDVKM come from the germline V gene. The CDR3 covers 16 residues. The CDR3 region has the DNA TGTGCCAGCAGTTCTATAGCGGGAGGTAGCACAGATACGCAGTATTTT. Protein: CASSSIAGGSTDTQYF.

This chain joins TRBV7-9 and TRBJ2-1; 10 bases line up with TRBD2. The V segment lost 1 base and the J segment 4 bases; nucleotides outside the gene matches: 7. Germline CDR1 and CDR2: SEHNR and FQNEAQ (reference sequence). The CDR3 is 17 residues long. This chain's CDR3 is CASSLGLAGVLYNEQFF. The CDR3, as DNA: TGTGCCAGCAGCTTAGGGCTAGCGGGAGTTCTTTACAATGAGCAGTTCTTC.

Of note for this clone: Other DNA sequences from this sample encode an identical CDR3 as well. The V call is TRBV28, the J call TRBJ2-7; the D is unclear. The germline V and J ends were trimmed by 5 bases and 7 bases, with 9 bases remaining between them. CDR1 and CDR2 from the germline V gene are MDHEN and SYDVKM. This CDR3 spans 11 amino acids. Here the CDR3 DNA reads TGTGCCAGCAGTCTAAGAGGTGAGCAGTACTTC. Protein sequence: CASSLRGEQYF. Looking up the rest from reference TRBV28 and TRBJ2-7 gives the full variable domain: DVKVTQSSRYLVKRTGEKVFLECVQDMDHENMFWYRQDPGLGLRLIYFSYDVKMKEKGDIPEGYSVSREKKERFSLILESASTNQTSMYLCASSLRGEQYFGPGTRLTVT.

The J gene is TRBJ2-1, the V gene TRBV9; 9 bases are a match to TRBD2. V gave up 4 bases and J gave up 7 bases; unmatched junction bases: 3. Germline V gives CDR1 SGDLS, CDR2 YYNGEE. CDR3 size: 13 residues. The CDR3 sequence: CASSTGLANEQFF. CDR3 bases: TGTGCCAGCAGCACTGGACTAGCGAATGAGCAGTTCTTC.